One and the same sample provided the 24 T cell receptor beta chains below, sequenced in a study of beta chain features in type 1 diabetes. Study results and caveats: Moderate yet significant TCRB CDR3 shortening was seen in Type 1 diabetes patients in all four CD4+ subsets.

Every bit of the isolated RNA underwent reverse transcription, so sequencing read expressed TCRB transcripts. The protocol was immunoSEQ multiplex PCR, while the TCRdb copy is restricted to in-frame clones and leaves out a portion. The repertoire holds over 300,000 clones, with about a tenth as singletons. Their target antigens are unknown. The sample was central memory CD4+ T cells from blood. These receptors originate from a man aged 30 to 39 with type 1 diabetes.

In its sample, this clone was seen a few times. The chain joins TRBV7-8 to TRBJ1-2; D gene unclear. Germline-derived CDR1 and CDR2 are SGHVS and FQNEAQ. V was trimmed by 1 base and J by 5 bases, leaving 8 bases between them. The CDR3 contains 13 residues. In DNA form, the CDR3 reads TGTGCCAGCAGCTTAGAGGATGAGTATGGCTACACCTTC. This codes for CASSLEDEYGYTF.

This clone was recorded a few times. V usage is TRBV28 and J usage is TRBJ1-2, with unresolved D. Germline assignment: CDR1 MDHEN and CDR2 SYDVKM. Between the trimmed V and J ends, which lost 6 bases and 3 bases, there was a span of 11 bases. The CDR3 has 13 amino acids. The CDR3 protein is CASRTGTDYGYTF. CDR3 nucleotide sequence: TGTGCCAGCAGAACGGGAACGGACTATGGCTACACCTTC.

This clone was counted between two and nine times. This chain uses TRBV10-3 with TRBJ2-1; 11 nucleotides line up with TRBD1. This CDR3 has 14 residues. Germline CDR1 and CDR2: ENHRY and SYGVKD. Unmatched junction bases numbered 5, after V lost 5 bases and J lost 8 bases. The CDR3 bases are TGTGCCATCAGTCCGGGACAGGGGGATTATGAGCAGTTCTTC. Protein product: CAISPGQGDYEQFF.

This clone was detected only a few times. This chain joins TRBV5-1 and TRBJ2-5; D ambiguous. The CDR3 has 14 amino acids. V lost 7 bases and J lost 4, with 17 bases in between. Germline lookup yields CDR1 SGHRS and CDR2 YFSETQ. The CDR3 loop reads CASWDGIVRETQYF. The DNA for the CDR3 is TGCGCCAGCTGGGATGGGATTGTCAGAGAGACCCAGTACTTC.

The chain couples TRBV11-3 to TRBJ1-2; no firm D call. CDR1 is SGHNT, CDR2 YENEEA, per germline. V was trimmed by 2 bases and J by 3 bases, leaving 16 bases between them. The CDR3 runs to 16 residues. Written as DNA, the CDR3 is TGTGCCAGCAGCTTACAGATGGGCAGGATGGACTATGGCTACACCTTC. It codes for CASSLQMGRMDYGYTF.

This clone turned up a few times. The chain links TRBV29-1 to TRBJ2-1; 10 bases fit TRBD1. Germline loops: CDR1 SQVTM, CDR2 ANQGSEA. Trimming removed 1 base from V and 7 bases from J; junction bases left unmatched: 10. The CDR3 contains 16 residues. In DNA form, the CDR3 reads TGCAGCGTTGAAGGCCTCAGGGACAGGGGAACAAATGAGCAGTTCTTC. Residues: CSVEGLRDRGTNEQFF.

This clone was counted many times. The rearrangement joins TRBV27 to TRBJ1-1; TRBD1 is a possible D gene (6 bases). Between the trimmed V and J ends, which lost 2 bases and 1 base, there was a span of 11 bases. CDR1 MNHEY and CDR2 SMNVEV come from the germline V gene (reference sequence). CDR3 length: 15 residues. The DNA for the CDR3 is TGTGCCAGCAGTTTACAGGGGATGACGAACACTGAAGCTTTCTTT. It codes for CASSLQGMTNTEAFF.

This rearrangement joins TRBV29-1 to TRBJ2-5; perhaps TRBD2 as D (5 bases). This CDR3 is built from 15 residues. Germline V gene sequence: CDR1 SQVTM, CDR2 ANQGSEA. The V end lost 3 bases, the J end lost 2 bases, and 16 bases lay between the germline ends. Written as DNA, the CDR3 is TGCAGCGTTGATCAGTGGATCTCGGGGCAAGAGACCCAGTACTTC. This translates into CSVDQWISGQETQYF.

This clone was observed a few times. This sequence joins TRBV7-9 and TRBJ2-5, with TRBD1 identical over 9 bases. There are 13 residues in the CDR3. The germline V gene has CDR1 SEHNR and CDR2 FQNEAQ (reference sequence). Trimming cost V 5 bases and J 4 bases; bases outside gene matches: 2. The CDR3 is CASSPGQGETQYF. The CDR3 nucleotides read TGTGCCAGCAGCCCGGGACAGGGAGAGACCCAGTACTTC.

This clone has just a few counts. The chain is built from TRBV28 and TRBJ2-7; the D gene is possibly TRBD1 (6 bases). V was shortened by 6 bases and J by 0 bases, with 12 bases between the two germline ends. CDR1 is MDHEN and CDR2 is SYDVKM in the germline V gene. CDR3 size: 14 residues. CDR3 in DNA: TGTGCCAGCAGGACAGGCGCTTTCTCCTACGAGCAGTACTTC. Protein sequence: CASRTGAFSYEQYF.

This clone was seen a handful of times. The V and J genes are TRBV7-9 and TRBJ2-5; TRBD2 aligns across 8 bases. This CDR3 region has 14 residues. V was pared by 5 bases and J by 2 bases, with 4 bases of the junction left unmatched. From germline, CDR1 is SEHNR and CDR2 FQNEAQ (reference sequence). CDR3 loop: CASSPTSGQETQYF. The DNA for the CDR3 is TGTGCCAGCAGCCCTACTAGCGGACAAGAGACCCAGTACTTC.

This clone has just a few counts. The V gene is TRBV6-5, the J gene TRBJ1-1; D not resolved. Trimming took off 2 bases at V and 1 base at J, with 14 bases between the two ends. The length of the CDR3 is 16 residues. Germline CDR1 reads MNHEY; CDR2 reads SVGAGI. The CDR3 coding sequence is TGTGCCAGCAGTTACACCACAAGTCCACAGAACACTGAAGCTTTCTTT. Translated, it gives CASSYTTSPQNTEAFF.

This clone was detected a few times. The V gene is TRBV11-2, the J gene TRBJ2-7; D gene unclear. The ends were cut back, 5 bases at V and 6 bases at J, with 8 bases in the middle. The CDR3 runs 11 residues. Germline V CDR1 and CDR2: SGHAT, FQNNGV. CDR3 protein: CASSLQFEQYF. CDR3 DNA sequence: TGTGCCAGCAGCCTCCAATTCGAGCAGTACTTC.

This chain uses TRBV6-5 with TRBJ2-3; possibly TRBD2 for D (6 bases). The CDR3 length is 15 residues. Germline V gene data show CDR1 as MNHEY and CDR2 as SVGAGI. V lost 6 bases and J lost 4, with 17 bases in between. CDR3 DNA: TGTGCCAGCAGCCATCGACTAGGTTCCGCAGATACGCAGTATTTT. Protein product: CASSHRLGSADTQYF.

The rearrangement links TRBV4-3 to TRBJ1-6; TRBD1 matches at 8 bases. Germline lookup yields CDR1 LGHNA and CDR2 YSLEER. The V gene end was trimmed by 5 bases and the J gene end by 4 bases; junction bases not matched to a gene: 7. The CDR3 contains 16 residues. The CDR3 DNA is TGCGCCAGCAGCGAAGGGGGGACAGGTTATAATTCACCCCTCCACTTT. Its protein product is CASSEGGTGYNSPLHF.

This clone was picked up a small number of times. The rearrangement links TRBV20-1 to TRBJ2-5; the match to TRBD1 covers 7 bases. This CDR3 has 11 residues. Germline CDR1 is DFQATT and CDR2 is SNEGSKA (reference sequence). In nucleotides, the CDR3 is TGCATGCTAAGGGGGCCTGAGACCCAGTACTTC. As protein: CMLRGPETQYF.

This clone was counted ten times or more. The gene calls are TRBV2 and TRBJ2-1; possible D gene TRBD2, 5 bases. V dropped 3 bases and J dropped 8 bases, with 8 bases sitting between them. This CDR3 is built from 12 residues. Looked up from germline, CDR1 is SNHLY and CDR2 is FYNNEI. In nucleotides, the CDR3 is TGTGCCAGCAGTGAGGAGGCCGATGAGCAGTTCTTC. This codes for CASSEEADEQFF.

The chain is built from TRBV6-1 and TRBJ2-3; no definite D call. The germline V gene encodes CDR1 MNHNS and CDR2 SASEGT. The V and J ends lost 5 bases and 1 base respectively, with 4 bases between them. This CDR3 spans 12 amino acids. The CDR3 DNA sequence: TGTGCCAGCAGTATCCGCACAGATACGCAGTATTTT. This sequence encodes CASSIRTDTQYF.

The chain has TRBV25-1 and TRBJ2-2; no reliable D call. Germline V CDR1 and CDR2: MGHDK, SYGVNS. The CDR3 length is 15 residues. Trimming cost V 3 bases and J 4 bases, with 12 bases left between them. The CDR3 sequence: CASSDWGSGTGELFF. The CDR3 bases are TGTGCCAGCAGTGATTGGGGATCGGGCACCGGGGAGCTGTTTTTT.

This clone was counted only a few times. V gene TRBV15 combines with J gene TRBJ2-5, with TRBD2 matching 12 bases. The CDR3 has 16 residues. Unmatched junction bases numbered 9, after V lost 5 bases and J lost 5 bases. Germline assignment: CDR1 LNHNV and CDR2 YYDKDF (reference sequence). DNA of the CDR3: TGTGCCACCAGCCGGTCTACTAGCGGGGGGATGGAGACCCAGTACTTC. Its protein product is CATSRSTSGGMETQYF.

The gene calls are TRBV7-9 and TRBJ1-1; 7 nucleotides match TRBD1. The germline V gene has CDR1 SEHNR and CDR2 FQNEAQ (reference sequence). V was clipped by 6 bases and J by 9 bases; unmatched bases: 10. CDR3 length: 13 amino acids. The CDR3, as DNA: TGTGCCAGCAGTCATAAGGGACAGATACAAGCTTTCTTT. As protein: CASSHKGQIQAFF. The whole variable domain, filled in from reference TRBV7-9 and TRBJ1-1, reads DTGVSQNPRHKITKRGQNVTFRCDPISEHNRLYWYRQTLGQGPEFLTYFQNEAQLEKSRLLSDRFSAERPKGSFSTLEIQRTEQGDSAMYLCASSHKGQIQAFFGQGTRLTVV.

This clone was recorded at least ten times. The chain joins TRBV19 to TRBJ2-7; 7 positions agree with TRBD2. The CDR3 contains 15 residues. Germline V gives CDR1 LNHDA, CDR2 SQIVND (reference sequence). Losses at the gene ends were 3 bases for V and 2 bases for J; bases not matched to a gene: 7. The CDR3 region is CASSMLASGTYEQYF. CDR3 coding DNA: TGTGCCAGTAGTATGCTAGCTAGCGGAACCTACGAGCAGTACTTC.

This clone was seen at least ten times. The V and J genes are TRBV4-1 and TRBJ1-6; 8 bases match TRBD1. Germline V gene data show CDR1 as MGHRA and CDR2 as YSYEKL. V dropped 2 bases and J dropped 12; count of bases not matched to a gene: 6. The CDR3 covers 14 residues. CDR3: CASSQTDRALPLHF. CDR3 nucleotide sequence: TGCGCCAGCAGCCAAACGGACAGGGCCTTACCCCTCCACTTT.

The chain uses TRBV5-4 and TRBJ1-4, with TRBD1 identical over 10 bases. Trimming removed 3 bases from V and 5 bases from J; junction bases left unmatched: 16. This CDR3 is 19 amino acids long. The germline gives CDR1 SGHNT, CDR2 YYREEE (reference sequence). The CDR3 region has the DNA TGTGCCAGCAGCTCATCGACAGGGGGCTGGTCCTTTGGGAATGAAAAACTGTTTTTT. Translation: CASSSSTGGWSFGNEKLFF.